The 18 T cell receptor beta chains below come from one sample, sequenced in a study of T cell changes during pregnancy in multiple sclerosis. The method was immunoSEQ multiplex PCR; TCRdb's version includes in-frame clones alone and lacks a portion of them. The sample lists some 77,000 clones, roughly 91% seen once, with about 2.5% in the top ten. The material was peripheral blood, obtained after pregnancy. These receptors came from a female donor in good health, enrolled as a control in a pregnancy study.

CDR3 sequence (DNA): TGTGCCAGTAGTATAGATGGGGGACAGGGGGTTCGTGGCTACACCTTC. Its translation: CASSIDGGQGVRGYTF. V usage is TRBV19 and J usage is TRBJ1-2; 11 bases are a match to TRBD1. Germline V gene lookup returns CDR1 LNHDA and CDR2 SQIVND (reference sequence). The CDR3 spans 16 residues. V lost 0 bases to trimming and J lost 7 bases; unmatched junction nucleotides: 7.

V is TRBV5-4 and J is TRBJ1-4; 8 nucleotides line up with TRBD1. Losses at the gene ends were 5 bases for V and 6 bases for J; bases not matched to a gene: 9. The length of the CDR3 is 15 residues. Germline V CDR1 and CDR2: SGHNT, YYREEE (reference sequence). In DNA, the CDR3 is TGTGCCAGCAGACCGACAGGGGAGGTTGATGAAAAACTGTTTTTT. Translating it yields CASRPTGEVDEKLFF. The whole variable domain, remainder taken from reference TRBV5-4 and TRBJ1-4, is ETGVTQSPTHLIKTRGQQVTLRCSSQSGHNTVSWYQQALGQGPQFIFQYYREEENGRGNFPPRFSGLQFPNYSSELNVNALELDDSALYLCASRPTGEVDEKLFFGSGTQLSVL.

The rearrangement uses TRBV5-4 and TRBJ2-3; 9 bases agree with TRBD2. Germline CDR1 and CDR2: SGHNT and YYREEE (reference sequence). The junction had 10 bases not matched to a gene; V was cut back by 6 bases and J by 2 bases. The CDR3 has 16 residues. The CDR3 loop reads CASTPSGTGITDTQYF. CDR3 sequence (DNA): TGTGCCAGCACCCCTAGCGGGACCGGTATCACAGATACGCAGTATTTT.

The rearrangement links TRBV6-5 to TRBJ2-3; 8 bases are a match to TRBD2. V was pared by 0 bases and J by 0 bases, with 2 bases of the junction left unmatched. Per the germline V gene, CDR1 is MNHEY and CDR2 is SVGAGI. This CDR3 has 16 amino acids. CDR3 DNA sequence: TGTGCCAGCAGTTACTCTTCTAGCGGGAGCACAGATACGCAGTATTTT. Its translation: CASSYSSSGSTDTQYF.

The count of this clone is one. The chain has TRBV5-6 and TRBJ1-5; D is ambiguous. Germline CDR1 is SGHDT and CDR2 is YYEEEE. This CDR3 comprises 16 residues. V shed 0 bases and J shed 2 bases, with 12 bases lying between them. The DNA for the CDR3 is TGTGCCAGCAGCTTGGGAGGGCGCGGCCGCAATCAGCCCCAGCATTTT. Translating gives CASSLGGRGRNQPQHF.

The sample holds one count of this clone. The gene calls are TRBV4-2 and TRBJ2-1, with 11 bases that match TRBD2. Germline V gene data show CDR1 as LGHNA and CDR2 as YNFKEQ. Trimming took 4 bases from V and 10 from J; bases not matched to a gene: 9. This CDR3 is 15 amino acids long. The CDR3 loop reads CASSPQTSGAAEQFF. The CDR3 nucleotides are TGTGCCAGCAGCCCCCAGACTAGCGGGGCGGCCGAGCAGTTCTTC.

The chain has TRBV10-2 and TRBJ1-3; maybe TRBD1 (6 bases). From germline, CDR1 is WSHSY and CDR2 SAAADI. The CDR3 has 14 amino acids. V lost 6 bases and J lost 1, with 10 bases in between. The CDR3 reads CASREQGSGNTIYF. As DNA, the CDR3 is TGCGCCAGCAGAGAACAGGGATCTGGAAACACCATATATTTT.

The V and J genes are TRBV27 and TRBJ1-3, with 8 bases matching TRBD1. Germline loops: CDR1 MNHEY, CDR2 SMNVEV (reference sequence). The CDR3 totals 13 residues. Trimming cost V 5 bases and J 6 bases; bases outside gene matches: 3. DNA of the CDR3: TGTGCCAGCAGTCCCCAGGGGGCAAACACCATATATTTT. Protein product: CASSPQGANTIYF.

This chain links TRBV28 with TRBJ2-1; D unresolved. Between the trimmed V and J ends, which lost 7 bases and 5 bases, there was a span of 15 bases. This CDR3 spans 14 amino acids. The germline V gene encodes CDR1 MDHEN and CDR2 SYDVKM. CDR3 amino acids: CASTSAAANNEQFF. In DNA form, the CDR3 reads TGTGCCAGCACCTCGGCGGCAGCGAACAATGAGCAGTTCTTC.

The chain has TRBV7-3 and TRBJ2-3; no clear D gene. V gave up 2 bases and J gave up 5 bases, with 5 bases separating them. CDR1 is SGHTA, CDR2 FQGTGA, per germline. This CDR3 spans 12 amino acids. The CDR3 protein is CASSLGRDTQYF. The CDR3 DNA sequence: TGTGCCAGCAGCTTAGGCAGAGATACGCAGTATTTT.

This chain connects TRBV6-5 to TRBJ2-7; possibly TRBD2 for D (6 bases). The CDR3 spans 15 residues. Trimming took off 6 bases at V and 7 bases at J, with 22 bases between the two ends. Germline CDR1 MNHEY, CDR2 SVGAGI. CDR3 in amino acids: CASRRSGTHPFEQYF. In nucleotides, the CDR3 is TGTGCCAGCAGGAGATCCGGGACTCACCCTTTTGAGCAGTACTTC.

V usage is TRBV30 and J usage is TRBJ2-7; TRBD2 aligns across 8 bases. This CDR3 region has 16 residues. Losses at the gene ends were 3 bases for V and 4 bases for J; bases not matched to a gene: 14. Germline CDR1 is GTSNPN and CDR2 is SVGIG (reference sequence). The CDR3 sequence is CAWSPWEGGRRYEQYF. The CDR3 coding sequence is TGTGCCTGGAGCCCCTGGGAGGGCGGGAGGAGGTACGAGCAGTACTTC. The full variable domain, its missing parts supplied by reference TRBV30 and TRBJ2-7, is SQTIHQWPATLVQPVGSPLSLECTVEGTSNPNLYWYRQAAGRGLQLLFYSVGIGQISSEVPQNLSASRPQDRQFILSSKKLLLSDSGFYLCAWSPWEGGRRYEQYFGPGTRLTVT.

The J gene is TRBJ2-1, the V gene TRBV9, with 9 bases matching TRBD1. The CDR3 is 14 residues long. CDR1 SGDLS and CDR2 YYNGEE come from the germline V gene. The V and J ends lost 3 bases and 7 bases, in that order; junction bases with no gene match: 5. CDR3 nucleotides: TGTGCCAGCAGCGCCGGGACAGGGTGGAATGAGCAGTTCTTC. As protein: CASSAGTGWNEQFF.

The rearrangement uses TRBV18 and TRBJ1-2; TRBD1 matches at 7 bases. Trimming took 2 bases from V and 11 from J; bases not matched to a gene: 5. Germline V gene sequence: CDR1 KGHSH, CDR2 LQKENI. The CDR3 sequence is 12 residues long. CDR3 DNA: TGTGCCAGCTCACCAGGGACAGATCAATACACCTTC. Encoded protein: CASSPGTDQYTF. The whole variable domain, remainder taken from reference TRBV18 and TRBJ1-2, is NAGVMQNPRHLVRRRGQEARLRCSPMKGHSHVYWYRQLPEEGLKFMVYLQKENIIDESGMPKERFSAEFPKEGPSILRIQQVVRGDSAAYFCASSPGTDQYTFGSGTRLTVV.

The V and J genes are TRBV18 and TRBJ1-1; tentative D call: TRBD1 (5 bases). The CDR3 covers 17 residues. Germline CDR1 KGHSH, CDR2 LQKENI. Trimming shortened V by 0 bases and J by 3 bases, and 17 bases separated the two germline ends. CDR3 region: CASSPPVAPWGDTEAFF. As DNA, the CDR3 is TGTGCCAGCTCACCACCGGTGGCACCTTGGGGGGACACTGAAGCTTTCTTT.

V gene TRBV19 combines with J gene TRBJ1-2; D is possibly TRBD1 (6 bases). This CDR3 spans 16 amino acids. Per the germline V gene, CDR1 is LNHDA and CDR2 is SQIVND (reference sequence). Trimming left V 5 bases short and J 4 bases short, with 20 bases between. This CDR3 reads CASSPRTAQEGYGYTF. The CDR3 nucleotides are TGTGCCAGTAGTCCGAGGACAGCTCAAGAAGGCTATGGCTACACCTTC.

The chain is built from TRBV7-2 and TRBJ2-3, with 8 bases matching TRBD2. CDR1 is SGHTA and CDR2 is FQGNSA in the germline V gene. This CDR3 comprises 15 residues. The trim removed 2 bases at V and 6 bases at J, leaving 7 bases unmatched. The CDR3 spells CASSLIAGSGDTQYF. The CDR3 coding sequence is TGTGCCAGCAGCTTAATAGCGGGGAGCGGCGATACGCAGTATTTT.

V is TRBV10-3 and J is TRBJ2-3; 7 bases line up with TRBD2. Germline CDR1 is ENHRY and CDR2 is SYGVKD. Germline trimming cut 7 bases from V and 6 bases from J; bases unmatched to any gene: 19. The CDR3 runs to 17 residues. The CDR3 coding sequence is TGTGCCATCAAGGCCGACTCGTGGGGGGGTAAAGGGGATACGCAGTATTTT. Translation gives CAIKADSWGGKGDTQYF.